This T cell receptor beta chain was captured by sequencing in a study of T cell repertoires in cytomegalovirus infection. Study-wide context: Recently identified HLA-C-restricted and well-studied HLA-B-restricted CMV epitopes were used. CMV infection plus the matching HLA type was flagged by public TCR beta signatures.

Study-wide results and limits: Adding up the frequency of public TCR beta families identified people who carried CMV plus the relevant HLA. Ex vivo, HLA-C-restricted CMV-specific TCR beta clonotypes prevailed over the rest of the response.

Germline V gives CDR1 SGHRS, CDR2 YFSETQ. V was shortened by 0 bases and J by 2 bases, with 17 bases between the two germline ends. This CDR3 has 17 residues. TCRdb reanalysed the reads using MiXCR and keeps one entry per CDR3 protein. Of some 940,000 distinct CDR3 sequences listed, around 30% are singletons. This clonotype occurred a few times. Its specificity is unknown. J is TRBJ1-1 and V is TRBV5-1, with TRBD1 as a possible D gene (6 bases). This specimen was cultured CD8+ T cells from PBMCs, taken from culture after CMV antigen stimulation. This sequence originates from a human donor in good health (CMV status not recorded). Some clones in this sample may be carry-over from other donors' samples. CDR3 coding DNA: TGCGCCAGCAGCTTGGAGGGCTGGGGGGCCACCAACACTGAAGCTTTCTTT. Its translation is CASSLEGWGATNTEAFF.